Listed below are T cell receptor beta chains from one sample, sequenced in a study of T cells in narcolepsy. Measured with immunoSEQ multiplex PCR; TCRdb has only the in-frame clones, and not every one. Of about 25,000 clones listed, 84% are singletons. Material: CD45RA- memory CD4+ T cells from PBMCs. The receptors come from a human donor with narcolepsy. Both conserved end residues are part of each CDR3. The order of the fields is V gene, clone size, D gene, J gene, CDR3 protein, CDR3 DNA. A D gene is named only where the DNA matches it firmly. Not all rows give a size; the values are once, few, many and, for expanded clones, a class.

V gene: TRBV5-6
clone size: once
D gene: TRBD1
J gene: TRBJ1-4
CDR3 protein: CASSTGQNTEKLFF
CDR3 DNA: TGTGCCAGCAGCACGGGACAGAATACTGAAAAACTGTTTTTT

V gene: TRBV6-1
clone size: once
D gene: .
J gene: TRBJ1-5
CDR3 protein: CASSEAKGGGPQHF
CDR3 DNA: TGTGCCAGCAGTGAAGCGAAAGGCGGCGGGCCCCAGCATTTT

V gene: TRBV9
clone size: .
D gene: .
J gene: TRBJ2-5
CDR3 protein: CASSVGLAGRETQYF
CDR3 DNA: TGTGCCAGCAGCGTAGGGCTAGCTGGGCGAGAGACCCAGTACTTC

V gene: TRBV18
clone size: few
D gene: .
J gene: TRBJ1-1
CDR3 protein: CASSQNINTEAFF
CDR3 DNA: TGTGCCAGCTCACAGAATATCAACACTGAAGCTTTCTTT

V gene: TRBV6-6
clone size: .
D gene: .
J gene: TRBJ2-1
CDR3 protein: CASSPESGKGNEQFF
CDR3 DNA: TGTGCCAGCAGCCCTGAATCCGGGAAGGGAAATGAGCAGTTCTTC

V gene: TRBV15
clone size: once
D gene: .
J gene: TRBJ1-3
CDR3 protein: CATSRVGQRGNTIYF
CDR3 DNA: TGTGCCACCAGCAGAGTGGGGCAGCGCGGAAACACCATATATTTT

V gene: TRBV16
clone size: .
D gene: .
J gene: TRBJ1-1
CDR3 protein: CASSPSYTGPNTEAFF
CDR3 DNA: TGTGCCAGCAGCCCCTCCTACACAGGTCCGAACACTGAAGCTTTCTTT

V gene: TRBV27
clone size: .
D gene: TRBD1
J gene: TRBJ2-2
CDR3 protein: CASSLRQGAPNTGELFF
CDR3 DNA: TGTGCCAGCAGTTTGAGACAGGGGGCGCCGAACACCGGGGAGCTGTTTTTT

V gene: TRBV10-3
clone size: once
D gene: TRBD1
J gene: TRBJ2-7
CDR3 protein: CAIRAETGGYEQYF
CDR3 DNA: TGTGCCATCAGAGCTGAGACAGGGGGCTACGAGCAGTACTTC

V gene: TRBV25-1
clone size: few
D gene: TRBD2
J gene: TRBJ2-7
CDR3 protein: CASSAAGGPPYEQYF
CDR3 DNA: TGTGCCAGCAGCGCAGCGGGAGGGCCCCCCTACGAGCAGTACTTC

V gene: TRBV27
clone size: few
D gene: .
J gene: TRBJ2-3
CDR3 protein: CASSLWDEGTDTQYF
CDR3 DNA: TGTGCCAGCAGTTTATGGGACGAAGGCACAGATACGCAGTATTTT

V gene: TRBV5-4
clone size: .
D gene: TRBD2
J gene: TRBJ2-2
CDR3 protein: CASSHLRSGSDTGELFF
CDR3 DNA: TGTGCCAGCAGCCACCTGAGAAGCGGGAGCGACACCGGGGAGCTGTTTTTT

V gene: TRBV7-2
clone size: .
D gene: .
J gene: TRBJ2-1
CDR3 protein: CASSLSEGSYNEQFF
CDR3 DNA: TGTGCCAGCAGCTTATCGGAGGGCTCCTACAATGAGCAGTTCTTC

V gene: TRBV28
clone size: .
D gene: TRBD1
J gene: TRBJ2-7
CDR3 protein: CASRRGRQYF
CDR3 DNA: TGTGCCAGCAGGAGGGGGCGGCAGTACTTC

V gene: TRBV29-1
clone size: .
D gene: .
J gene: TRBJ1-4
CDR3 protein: CSVRFMLTNEKLFF
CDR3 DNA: TGCAGCGTGCGATTCATGCTAACTAATGAAAAACTGTTTTTT

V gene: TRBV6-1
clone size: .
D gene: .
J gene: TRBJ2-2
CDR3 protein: CASSQGGLDTGELFF
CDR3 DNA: TGTGCCAGCAGCCAGGGAGGTCTAGACACCGGGGAGCTGTTTTTT

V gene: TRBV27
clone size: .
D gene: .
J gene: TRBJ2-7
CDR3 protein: CASSKGNGEYEQYF
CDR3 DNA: TGTGCCAGCAGTAAGGGTAATGGAGAGTACGAGCAGTACTTC

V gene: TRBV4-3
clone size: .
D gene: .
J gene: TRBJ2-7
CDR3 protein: CASSQDQGVEQYF
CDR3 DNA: TGCGCCAGCAGCCAAGATCAAGGGGTCGAGCAGTACTTC

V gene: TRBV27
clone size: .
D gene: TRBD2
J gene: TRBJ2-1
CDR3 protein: CASRTSSREQFF
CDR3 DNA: TGTGCCAGCAGGACTAGCTCCCGGGAGCAGTTCTTC

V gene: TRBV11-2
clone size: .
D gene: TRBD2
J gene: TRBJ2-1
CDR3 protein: CASSPRLAGELSSYNEQFF
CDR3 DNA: TGTGCCAGCAGCCCCCGACTAGCGGGGGAACTGAGCTCCTACAATGAGCAGTTCTTC

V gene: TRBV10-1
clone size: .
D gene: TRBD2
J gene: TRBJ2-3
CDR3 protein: CASSVEREEDTQYF
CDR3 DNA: TGCGCCAGCAGTGTGGAGCGGGAGGAAGATACGCAGTATTTT

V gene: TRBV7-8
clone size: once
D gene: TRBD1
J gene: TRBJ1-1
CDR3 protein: CASSSRPGQGANTEAFF
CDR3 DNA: TGTGCCAGCAGCTCCCGTCCGGGACAGGGGGCGAACACTGAAGCTTTCTTT

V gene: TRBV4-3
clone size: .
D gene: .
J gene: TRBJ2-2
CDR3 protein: CASSQDLVVTYTGELFF
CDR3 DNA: TGCGCCAGCAGCCAAGATTTAGTGGTCACCTACACCGGGGAGCTGTTTTTT

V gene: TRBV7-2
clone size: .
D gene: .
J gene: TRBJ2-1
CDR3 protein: CASSRISSYNEQFF
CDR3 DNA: TGTGCCAGCAGCCGCATAAGCTCCTACAATGAGCAGTTCTTC

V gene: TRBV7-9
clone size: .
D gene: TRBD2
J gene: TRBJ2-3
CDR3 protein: CASSRPGRDTQYF
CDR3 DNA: TGTGCCAGCAGCCGACCCGGGAGGGATACGCAGTATTTT

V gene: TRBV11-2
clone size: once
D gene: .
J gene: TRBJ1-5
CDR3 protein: CASSSGPRQPQHF
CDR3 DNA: TGTGCCAGCAGCTCAGGACCCCGACAGCCCCAGCATTTT

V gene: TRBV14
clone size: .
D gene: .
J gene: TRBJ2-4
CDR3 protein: CASSPRQNHIQYF
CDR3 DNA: TGTGCCAGCAGCCCCCGGCAAAATCACATTCAGTACTTC

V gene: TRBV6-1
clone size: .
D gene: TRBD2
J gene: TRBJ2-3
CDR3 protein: CASSELAGPDTQYF
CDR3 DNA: TGTGCCAGCAGTGAACTAGCGGGACCAGATACGCAGTATTTT

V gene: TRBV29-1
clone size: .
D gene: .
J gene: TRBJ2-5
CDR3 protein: CSVLGSGNQETQYF
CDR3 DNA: TGCAGCGTTCTTGGCTCCGGCAACCAAGAGACCCAGTACTTC

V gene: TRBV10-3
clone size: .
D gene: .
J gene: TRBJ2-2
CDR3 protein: CAISASLIHTGELFF
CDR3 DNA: TGTGCCATCAGTGCCTCTTTGATCCACACCGGGGAGCTGTTTTTT

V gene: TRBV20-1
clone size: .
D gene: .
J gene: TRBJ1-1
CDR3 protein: CSLPDYTEAFF
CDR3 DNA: TGCAGTCTCCCTGATTATACTGAAGCTTTCTTT

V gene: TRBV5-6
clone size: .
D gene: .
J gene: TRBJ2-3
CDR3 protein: CASSERGASSTDTQYF
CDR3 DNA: TGTGCCAGCAGCGAGAGAGGGGCCTCTAGCACAGATACGCAGTATTTT

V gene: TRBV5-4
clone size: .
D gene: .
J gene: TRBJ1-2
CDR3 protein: CASSLSSGGYTF
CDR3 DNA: TGTGCCAGCAGCTTGTCGAGTGGGGGCTACACCTTC

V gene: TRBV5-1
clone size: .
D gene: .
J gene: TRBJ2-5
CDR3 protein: CASSFGTREQETQYF
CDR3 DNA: TGCGCCAGCAGCTTCGGGACACGTGAACAAGAGACCCAGTACTTC

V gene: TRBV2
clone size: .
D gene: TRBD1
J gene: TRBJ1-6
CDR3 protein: CASTSRGRNSPLHF
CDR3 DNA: TGTGCCAGCACTAGTAGGGGGCGAAATTCACCCCTCCACTTT

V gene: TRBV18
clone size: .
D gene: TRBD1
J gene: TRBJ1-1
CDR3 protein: CASSRGRDSESEAFF
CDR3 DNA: TGTGCCAGCTCACGTGGGAGGGACAGTGAAAGCGAAGCTTTCTTT

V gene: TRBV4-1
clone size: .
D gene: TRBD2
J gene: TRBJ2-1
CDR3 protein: CASSQDIGTRHGEQFF
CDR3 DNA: TGCGCCAGCAGCCAAGATATCGGGACTAGGCACGGTGAGCAGTTCTTC

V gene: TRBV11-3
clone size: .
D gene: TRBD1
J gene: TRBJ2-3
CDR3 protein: CASSLDGDRGPDTQYF
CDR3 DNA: TGTGCCAGCAGCTTAGATGGGGACAGGGGCCCAGATACGCAGTATTTT

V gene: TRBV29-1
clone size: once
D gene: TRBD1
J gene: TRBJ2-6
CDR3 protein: CSVKGASGANVLTF
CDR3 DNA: TGCAGCGTTAAGGGGGCCTCTGGGGCCAACGTCCTGACTTTC

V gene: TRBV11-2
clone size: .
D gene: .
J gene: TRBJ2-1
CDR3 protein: CASSHGRRDEQFF
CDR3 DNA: TGTGCCAGCAGCCACGGGCGGAGGGATGAGCAGTTCTTC

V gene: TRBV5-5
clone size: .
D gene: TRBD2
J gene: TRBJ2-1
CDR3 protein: CATGTSGYYNEQFF
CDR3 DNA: TGTGCCACCGGGACTAGCGGGTACTACAATGAGCAGTTCTTC

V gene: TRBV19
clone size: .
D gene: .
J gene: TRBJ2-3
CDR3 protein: CASSIGGHTDTQYF
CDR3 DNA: TGTGCCAGTAGTATAGGAGGGCACACAGATACGCAGTATTTT

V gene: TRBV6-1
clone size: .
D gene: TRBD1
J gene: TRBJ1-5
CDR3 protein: CASDLDRTNQPQHF
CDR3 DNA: TGTGCCAGCGATCTGGACAGGACCAATCAGCCCCAGCATTTT

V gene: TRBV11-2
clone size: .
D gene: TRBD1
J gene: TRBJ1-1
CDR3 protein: CASSKTGGRGTEAFF
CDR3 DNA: TGTGCCAGCAGTAAGACAGGGGGCCGAGGTACTGAAGCTTTCTTT

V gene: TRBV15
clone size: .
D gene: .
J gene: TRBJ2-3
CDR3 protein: CATSSLSRTDTQYF
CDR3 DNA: TGTGCCACCAGCAGTCTATCCCGCACAGATACGCAGTATTTT

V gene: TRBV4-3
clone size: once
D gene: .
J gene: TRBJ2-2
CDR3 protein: CASSQERSIGTLNTGELFF
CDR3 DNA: TGCGCCAGCAGCCAAGAAAGGTCGATCGGGACCTTGAACACCGGGGAGCTGTTTTTT

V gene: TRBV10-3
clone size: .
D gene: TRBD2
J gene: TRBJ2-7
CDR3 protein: CAISDDGRTSYEQYF
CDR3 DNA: TGTGCCATCAGTGATGACGGGAGGACATCCTACGAGCAGTACTTC

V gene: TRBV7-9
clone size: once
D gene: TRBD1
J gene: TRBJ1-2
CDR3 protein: CASSLAGTGLYGYTF
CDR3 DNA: TGTGCCAGCAGCTTAGCCGGGACAGGACTTTATGGCTACACCTTC

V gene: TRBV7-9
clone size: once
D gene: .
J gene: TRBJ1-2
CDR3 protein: CASTLDGNYGYTF
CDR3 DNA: TGTGCCAGCACCCTGGACGGCAACTATGGCTACACCTTC

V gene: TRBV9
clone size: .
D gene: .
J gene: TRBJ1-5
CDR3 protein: CASSGKPGGNQPQHF
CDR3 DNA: TGTGCCAGCAGCGGAAAACCGGGGGGCAATCAGCCCCAGCATTTT

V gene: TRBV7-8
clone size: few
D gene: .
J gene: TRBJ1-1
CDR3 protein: CASSLAQGGLTEAFF
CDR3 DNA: TGTGCCAGCAGCTTAGCGCAGGGAGGGTTAACTGAAGCTTTCTTT

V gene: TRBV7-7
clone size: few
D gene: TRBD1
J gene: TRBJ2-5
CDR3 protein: CASSWGTGEETQYF
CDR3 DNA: TGTGCCAGCAGCTGGGGGACAGGGGAGGAGACCCAGTACTTC

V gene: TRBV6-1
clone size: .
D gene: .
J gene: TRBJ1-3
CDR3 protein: CASSEDFFGAYSGNTIYF
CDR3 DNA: TGTGCCAGCAGTGAAGACTTCTTCGGGGCATACTCTGGAAACACCATATATTTT